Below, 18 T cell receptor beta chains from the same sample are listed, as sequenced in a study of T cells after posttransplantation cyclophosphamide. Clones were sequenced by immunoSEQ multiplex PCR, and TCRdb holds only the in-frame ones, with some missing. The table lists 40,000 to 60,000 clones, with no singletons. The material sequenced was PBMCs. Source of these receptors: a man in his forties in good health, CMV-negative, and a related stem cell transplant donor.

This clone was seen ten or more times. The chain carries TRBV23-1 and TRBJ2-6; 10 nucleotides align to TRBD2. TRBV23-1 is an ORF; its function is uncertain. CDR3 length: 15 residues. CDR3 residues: CDLAGDYSGANVLTF. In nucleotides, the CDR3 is TGCGACCTAGCGGGAGACTACTCTGGGGCCAACGTCCTGACTTTC.

The CDR3 spells CASTLRLELAEQYF. The CDR3 bases are TGTGCCAGCACCCTGAGGTTAGAGTTGGCCGAGCAGTACTTC. The rearrangement joins TRBV5-8 to TRBJ2-5; D call uncertain. With the DNA end fitting TRBJ2-7 better, the J assignment may be wrong. CDR1 and CDR2 from the germline V gene are SGHTS and YDEGEE. This CDR3 is built from 14 residues.

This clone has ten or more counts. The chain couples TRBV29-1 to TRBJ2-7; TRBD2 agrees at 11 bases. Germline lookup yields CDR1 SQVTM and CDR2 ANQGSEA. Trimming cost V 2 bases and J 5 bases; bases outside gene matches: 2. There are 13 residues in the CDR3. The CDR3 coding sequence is TGCAGCGTTGAAACTAGCGGGAGCCACGAGCAGTACTTC. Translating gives CSVETSGSHEQYF.

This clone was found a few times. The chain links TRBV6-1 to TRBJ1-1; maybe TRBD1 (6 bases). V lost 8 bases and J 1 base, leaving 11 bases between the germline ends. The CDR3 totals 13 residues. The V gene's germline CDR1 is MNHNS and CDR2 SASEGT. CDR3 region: CASFRGWNTEAFF. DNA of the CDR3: TGTGCCAGCTTTAGGGGGTGGAACACTGAAGCTTTCTTT.

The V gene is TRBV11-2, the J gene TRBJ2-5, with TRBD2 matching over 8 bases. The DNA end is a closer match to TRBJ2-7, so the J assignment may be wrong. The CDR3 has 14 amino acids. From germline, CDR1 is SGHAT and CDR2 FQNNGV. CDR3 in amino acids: CASSSSAGAYEQYF. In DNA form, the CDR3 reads TGTGCCAGCAGCTCCTCAGCGGGGGCCTACGAGCAGTACTTC.

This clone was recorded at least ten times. The CDR3 sequence is CASRMGQNYNTEAFF. Here the CDR3 DNA reads TGTGCCAGCAGGATGGGACAGAACTATAACACTGAAGCTTTCTTT. J is TRBJ1-1 and V is TRBV2; 7 nucleotides match TRBD1. The CDR3 extends over 15 amino acids. The V and J ends lost 6 bases and 2 bases, in that order; junction bases with no gene match: 9. In germline, CDR1 is SNHLY, CDR2 FYNNEI.

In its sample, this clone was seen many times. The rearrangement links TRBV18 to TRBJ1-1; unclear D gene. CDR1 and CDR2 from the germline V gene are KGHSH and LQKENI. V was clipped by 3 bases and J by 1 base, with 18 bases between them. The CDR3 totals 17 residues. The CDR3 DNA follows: TGTGCCAGCTCACCGGATACGAGGTTGGTGGCGAACACTGAAGCTTTCTTT. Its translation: CASSPDTRLVANTEAFF.

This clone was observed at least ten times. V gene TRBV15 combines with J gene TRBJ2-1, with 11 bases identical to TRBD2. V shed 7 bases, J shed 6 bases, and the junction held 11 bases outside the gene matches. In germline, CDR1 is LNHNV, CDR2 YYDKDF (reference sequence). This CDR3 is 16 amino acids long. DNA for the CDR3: TGTGCCACCACCCCCACCGGGACTAGCGGCAGCAATGAGCAGTTCTTC. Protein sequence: CATTPTGTSGSNEQFF. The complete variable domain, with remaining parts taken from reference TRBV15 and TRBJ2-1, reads DAMVIQNPRYQVTQFGKPVTLSCSQTLNHNVMYWYQQKSSQAPKLLFHYYDKDFNNEADTPDNFQSRRPNTSFCFLDIRSPGLGDTAMYLCATTPTGTSGSNEQFFGPGTRLTVL.

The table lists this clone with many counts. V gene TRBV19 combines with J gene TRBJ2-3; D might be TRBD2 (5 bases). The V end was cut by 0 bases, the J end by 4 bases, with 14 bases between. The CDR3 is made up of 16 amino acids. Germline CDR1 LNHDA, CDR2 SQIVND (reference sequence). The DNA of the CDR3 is TGTGCCAGTAGTATAGACTCTGGAGGCAGAGCAGATACGCAGTATTTT. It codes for CASSIDSGGRADTQYF. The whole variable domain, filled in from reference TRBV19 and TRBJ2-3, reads DGGITQSPKYLFRKEGQNVTLSCEQNLNHDAMYWYRQDPGQGLRLIYYSQIVNDFQKGDIAEGYSVSREKKESFPLTVTSAQKNPTAFYLCASSIDSGGRADTQYFGPGTRLTVL.

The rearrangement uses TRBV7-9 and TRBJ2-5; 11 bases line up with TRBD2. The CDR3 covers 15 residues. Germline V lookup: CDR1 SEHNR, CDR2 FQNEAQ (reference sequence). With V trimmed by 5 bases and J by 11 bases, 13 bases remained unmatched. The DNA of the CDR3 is TGTGCCAGCAGCGCGCCGACTAGCGGGAACGATGAGCAGTACTTC. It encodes CASSAPTSGNDEQYF. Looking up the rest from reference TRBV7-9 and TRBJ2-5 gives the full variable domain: DTGVSQNPRHKITKRGQNVTFRCDPISEHNRLYWYRQTLGQGPEFLTYFQNEAQLEKSRLLSDRFSAERPKGSFSTLEIQRTEQGDSAMYLCASSAPTSGNDEQYFGPGTRLLVL.

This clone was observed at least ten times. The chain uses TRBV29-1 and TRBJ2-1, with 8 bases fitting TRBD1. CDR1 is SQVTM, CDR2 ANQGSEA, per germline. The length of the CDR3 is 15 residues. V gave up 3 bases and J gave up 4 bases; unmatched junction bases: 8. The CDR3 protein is CSVDGIGQGYNEQFF. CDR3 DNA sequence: TGCAGCGTTGACGGAATAGGACAGGGATACAATGAGCAGTTCTTC.

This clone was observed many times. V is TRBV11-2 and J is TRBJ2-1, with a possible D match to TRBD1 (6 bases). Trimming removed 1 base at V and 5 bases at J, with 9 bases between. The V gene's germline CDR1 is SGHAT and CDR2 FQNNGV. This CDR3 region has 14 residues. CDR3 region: CASSLGPGDNEQFF. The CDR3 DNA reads TGTGCCAGCAGCTTAGGTCCAGGGGACAATGAGCAGTTCTTC.

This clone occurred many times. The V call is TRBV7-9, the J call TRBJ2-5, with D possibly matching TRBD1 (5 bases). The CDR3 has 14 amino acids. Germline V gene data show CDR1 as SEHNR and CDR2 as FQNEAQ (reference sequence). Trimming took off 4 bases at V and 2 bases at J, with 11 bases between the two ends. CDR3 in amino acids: CASSSGHRQETQYF. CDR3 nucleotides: TGTGCCAGCAGCTCAGGACACCGACAAGAGACCCAGTACTTC.

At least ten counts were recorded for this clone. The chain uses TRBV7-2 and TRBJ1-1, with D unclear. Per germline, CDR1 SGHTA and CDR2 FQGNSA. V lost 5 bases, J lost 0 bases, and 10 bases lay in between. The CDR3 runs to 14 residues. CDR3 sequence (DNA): TGTGCCAGCAGCCCAACAAATTTGAACACTGAAGCTTTCTTT. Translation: CASSPTNLNTEAFF.

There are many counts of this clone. CDR3 coding DNA: TGTGCCAGCAGCGAGGGGGTAGCGGGCCACAATGAGCAGTTCTTC. As protein: CASSEGVAGHNEQFF. V gene TRBV9 combines with J gene TRBJ2-1, with D tentatively TRBD2 (7 bases). Looked up from germline, CDR1 is SGDLS and CDR2 is YYNGEE. CDR3 length: 15 residues. V lost 3 bases and J 5 bases, leaving 15 bases between the germline ends. Drawing the rest from reference TRBV9 and TRBJ2-1, the complete variable domain is DSGVTQTPKHLITATGQRVTLRCSPRSGDLSVYWYQQSLDQGLQFLIQYYNGEERAKGNILERFSAQQFPDLHSELNLSSLELGDSALYFCASSEGVAGHNEQFFGPGTRLTVL.

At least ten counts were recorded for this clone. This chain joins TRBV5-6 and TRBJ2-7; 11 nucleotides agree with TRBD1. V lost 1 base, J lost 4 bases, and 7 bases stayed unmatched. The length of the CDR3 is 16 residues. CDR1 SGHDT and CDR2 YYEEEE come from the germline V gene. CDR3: CASSLRGQGASYEQYF. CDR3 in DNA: TGTGCCAGCAGCTTGCGAGGACAGGGGGCCTCTTACGAGCAGTACTTC.

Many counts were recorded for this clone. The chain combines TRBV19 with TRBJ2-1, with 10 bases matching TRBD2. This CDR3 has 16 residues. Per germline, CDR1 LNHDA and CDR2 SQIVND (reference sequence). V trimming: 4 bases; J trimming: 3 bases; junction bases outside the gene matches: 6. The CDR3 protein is CASSRKREGLYNEQFF. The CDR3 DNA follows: TGTGCCAGTAGTAGGAAGCGGGAGGGACTCTACAATGAGCAGTTCTTC. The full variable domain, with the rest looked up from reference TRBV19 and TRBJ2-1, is DGGITQSPKYLFRKEGQNVTLSCEQNLNHDAMYWYRQDPGQGLRLIYYSQIVNDFQKGDIAEGYSVSREKKESFPLTVTSAQKNPTAFYLCASSRKREGLYNEQFFGPGTRLTVL.

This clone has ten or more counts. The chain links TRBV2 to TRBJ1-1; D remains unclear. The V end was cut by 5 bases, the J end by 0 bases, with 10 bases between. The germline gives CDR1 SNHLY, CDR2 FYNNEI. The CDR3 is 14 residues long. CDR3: CASSLRVLNTEAFF. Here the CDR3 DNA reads TGTGCCAGCAGTTTGCGGGTGTTGAACACTGAAGCTTTCTTT.